This entry lists 23 T cell receptor beta chains sequenced from one sample in a study of CXCR3-negative and CXCR3-positive naive CD8 T cells. The method, 5' RACE with UMI labels, was used to prepare the TRB cDNA libraries. TCRdb re-called the 5' RACE reads; one entry per CDR3 protein, DNA not given. The table counts about 130,000 distinct CDR3 sequences; around 0.27% lies in the top ten. Sequencing used naive CXCR3- CD8+ T cells from blood. Sample subset: CD45RO-CCR7+CD27+CD95- naive CD8+ T cells lacking CXCR3 (TNR3-). Receptor source: a human donor in good health. Some clones in this sample may be carry-over from other donors' samples.

The J gene is TRBJ2-1, the V gene TRBV12-3 or TRBV12-4. CDR3 size: 13 residues. CDR3 sequence: CASSQTIVNEQFF.

The CDR3 loop is CSVEDTDSSYEQYF. The genes are TRBV29-1 and TRBJ2-7. Germline V CDR1 and CDR2: SQVTM, ANQGSEA. This CDR3 region has 14 residues.

The rearrangement joins TRBV5-1 to TRBJ2-6; the TCRdb D gene call, TRBD1, has no DNA to confirm it. From germline, CDR1 is SGHRS and CDR2 YFSETQ. CDR3 length: 17 residues. The CDR3 loop is CASSLGQGLFGANVLTF. The complete variable domain, with remaining parts taken from reference TRBV5-1 and TRBJ2-6, reads KAGVTQTPRYLIKTRGQQVTLSCSPISGHRSVSWYQQTPGQGLQFLFEYFSETQRNKGNFPGRFSGRQFSNSRSEMNVSTLELGDSALYLCASSLGQGLFGANVLTFGAGSRLTVL.

This sequence joins TRBV7-2 and TRBJ2-5; absent DNA, TCRdb's TRBD1 call cannot be checked. Germline V gives CDR1 SGHTA, CDR2 FQGNSA. The CDR3 length is 15 residues. The CDR3 here is CASSRPTGGPETQYF.

This sequence joins TRBV12-3 or TRBV12-4 and TRBJ2-7; TCRdb's D call, TRBD1, is unchecked because there is no DNA. This CDR3 is built from 13 residues. The CDR3 reads CASMDRVAYEQYF.

The chain recombines TRBV5-1 with TRBJ2-7. The CDR3 is 14 residues long. The germline V gene has CDR1 SGHRS and CDR2 YFSETQ. CDR3: CASSSGQGYYEQYF. Looking up the rest from reference TRBV5-1 and TRBJ2-7 gives the full variable domain: KAGVTQTPRYLIKTRGQQVTLSCSPISGHRSVSWYQQTPGQGLQFLFEYFSETQRNKGNFPGRFSGRQFSNSRSEMNVSTLELGDSALYLCASSSGQGYYEQYFGPGTRLTVT.

The rearrangement links TRBV28 to TRBJ2-5; the D gene TCRdb calls, TRBD2, cannot be checked with no DNA. Germline loops: CDR1 MDHEN, CDR2 SYDVKM. The CDR3 runs 17 residues. CDR3 sequence: CASDTHGGSGGGETQYF.

V gene TRBV7-2 combines with J gene TRBJ2-3; TCRdb's D call of TRBD2 is untestable without DNA. From germline, CDR1 is SGHTA and CDR2 FQGNSA. CDR3 size: 16 residues. The CDR3 here is CASSRGTSGVKDTQYF.

The V gene is TRBV28, the J gene TRBJ2-5; TCRdb indicates TRBD1, and absent DNA this call remains unverified. This CDR3 has 15 amino acids. Germline V gives CDR1 MDHEN, CDR2 SYDVKM. This CDR3 reads CASSRDNPYQETQYF. Full variable domain (missing parts from reference TRBV28 and TRBJ2-5): DVKVTQSSRYLVKRTGEKVFLECVQDMDHENMFWYRQDPGLGLRLIYFSYDVKMKEKGDIPEGYSVSREKKERFSLILESASTNQTSMYLCASSRDNPYQETQYFGPGTRLLVL.

This sequence joins TRBV13 and TRBJ2-7; the TCRdb call, TRBD1, lacks DNA for checking. The CDR3 consists of 12 residues. Germline CDR1 and CDR2: PRHDT and FYEKMQ (reference sequence). CDR3 region: CASSQQGWEQYF.

The chain carries TRBV12-3 or TRBV12-4 and TRBJ2-1; TCRdb selects TRBD2, and the lack of DNA leaves this call unchecked. The CDR3 spans 17 residues. The CDR3 sequence: CASSLVGGGASYNEQFF.

This chain uses TRBV27 with TRBJ2-1. Germline CDR1 is MNHEY and CDR2 is SMNVEV (reference sequence). The CDR3 runs 15 residues. The CDR3 loop is CASDGRMSSYNEQFF.

This chain joins TRBV12-3 or TRBV12-4 and TRBJ2-1; TCRdb gives TRBD1 as the D gene, but with no DNA this cannot be confirmed. CDR3 length: 20 residues. CDR3 protein: CASRDNRDRGTSGDNNEQFF.

V and J are TRBV12-3 or TRBV12-4 and TRBJ2-3; TCRdb lists TRBD1, though no DNA is available to test this call. The CDR3 is made up of 16 amino acids. CDR3 sequence: CASRDRGPPLTDTQYF.

This rearrangement joins TRBV12-3 or TRBV12-4 to TRBJ2-1; TCRdb reports TRBD1, a call that lacks DNA to check it against. The CDR3 runs 14 residues. This CDR3 is CASSGTGTYNEQFF.

The chain's CDR3 is CATSREEEANYGYTF. The genes are TRBV15 and TRBJ1-2. CDR3 size: 15 residues. In germline, CDR1 is LNHNV, CDR2 YYDKDF (reference sequence).

This chain links TRBV28 with TRBJ2-7; without DNA, the TCRdb call of TRBD1 cannot be checked. The CDR3 is 14 amino acids. Germline-derived CDR1 and CDR2 are MDHEN and SYDVKM. This chain's CDR3 is CASSQDREHYEQYF.

V usage is TRBV7-9 and J usage is TRBJ2-2; TCRdb's D call of TRBD1 is untestable without DNA. This CDR3 contains 15 residues. Germline lookup yields CDR1 SEHNR and CDR2 FQNEAQ (reference sequence). The CDR3 protein is CASRRAGGDTGELFF.

The chain carries TRBV12-3 or TRBV12-4 and TRBJ2-5; TCRdb designates TRBD1, a call that cannot be tested without DNA. CDR3 length: 15 amino acids. CDR3 amino acids: CASSTGTGPWETQYF.

The chain is built from TRBV4-3 and TRBJ2-1. The CDR3 loop spans 16 amino acids. CDR1 is LGHNA and CDR2 is YSLEER in the germline V gene. The chain's CDR3 is CASSQALFSSYNEQFF.

This chain uses TRBV2 with TRBJ2-2; TCRdb calls TRBD2, which cannot be checked without DNA. Germline assignment: CDR1 SNHLY and CDR2 FYNNEI. The CDR3 consists of 14 residues. The CDR3 reads CASSERMGAGELFF. Complete variable domain (other parts from reference TRBV2 and TRBJ2-2): EPEVTQTPSHQVTQMGQEVILRCVPISNHLYFYWYRQILGQKVEFLVSFYNNEISEKSEIFDDQFSVERPDGSNFTLKIRSTKLEDSAMYFCASSERMGAGELFFGEGSRLTVL.

This chain links TRBV6-6 with TRBJ2-7; TCRdb lists TRBD2, though no DNA is available to test this call. Germline V lookup: CDR1 MNHNY, CDR2 SVGAGI (reference sequence). CDR3 length equals 12 residues. This chain's CDR3 is CASSYGGPQQYF.

The rearrangement joins TRBV2 to TRBJ2-2; TCRdb selects TRBD1, and the lack of DNA leaves this call unchecked. The CDR3 spans 18 residues. The V gene's germline CDR1 is SNHLY and CDR2 FYNNEI. CDR3 protein: CASSEIWRTGATTGELFF.